This T cell receptor beta chain was captured by sequencing in a study of CD8+ T cells in alopecia areata. The germline V gene has CDR1 LNHNV and CDR2 YYDKDF (reference sequence). Trimming stripped 4 bases from V and 6 bases from J, with 7 bases between. This CDR3 spans 12 amino acids. Treatment defined: oral pan-JAK inhibitor, 5-10 mg twice daily. RNA, once extracted, was reverse transcribed into cDNA for use as the sequencing template. Method: immunoSEQ multiplex PCR; TCRdb's copy keeps in-frame clones and lacks some. The sample consists of fewer than 250,000 clones, under 80% of them appearing once.

This sequence joins TRBV15 and TRBJ2-4; D is uncertain. The sequence was collected from a human donor with alopecia areata. The sample here was CD4+ T cells sorted from blood, taken between weeks 49 and 50, from a patient treated with tofacitinib. The CDR3 bases are TGTGCCACCAGCAAGGTGGGAAACATTCAGTACTTC. Translated: CATSKVGNIQYF.